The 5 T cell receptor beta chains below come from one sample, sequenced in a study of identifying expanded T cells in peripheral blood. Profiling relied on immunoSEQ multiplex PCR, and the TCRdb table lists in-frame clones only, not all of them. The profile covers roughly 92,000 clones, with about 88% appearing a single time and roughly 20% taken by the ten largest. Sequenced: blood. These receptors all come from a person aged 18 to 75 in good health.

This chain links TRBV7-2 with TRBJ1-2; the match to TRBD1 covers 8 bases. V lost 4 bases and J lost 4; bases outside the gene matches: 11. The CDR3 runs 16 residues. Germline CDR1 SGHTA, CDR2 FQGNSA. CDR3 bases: TGTGCCAGCAGCTCCAGAGGCAGGGGGCATGGCTATGGCTACACCTTC. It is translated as CASSSRGRGHGYGYTF.

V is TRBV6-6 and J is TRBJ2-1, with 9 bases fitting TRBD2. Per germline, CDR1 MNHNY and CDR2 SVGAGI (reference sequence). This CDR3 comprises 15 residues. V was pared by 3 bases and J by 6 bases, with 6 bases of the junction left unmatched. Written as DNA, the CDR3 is TGTGCCAGCAGTTATGGAGGACTAGCGATCAATGAGCAGTTCTTC. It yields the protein CASSYGGLAINEQFF.

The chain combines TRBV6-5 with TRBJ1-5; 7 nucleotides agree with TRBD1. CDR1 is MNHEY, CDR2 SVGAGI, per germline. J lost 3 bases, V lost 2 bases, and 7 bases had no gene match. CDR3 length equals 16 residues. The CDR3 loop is CASSYGQAPVNQPQHF. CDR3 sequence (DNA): TGTGCCAGCAGTTACGGACAGGCGCCAGTCAATCAGCCCCAGCATTTT.

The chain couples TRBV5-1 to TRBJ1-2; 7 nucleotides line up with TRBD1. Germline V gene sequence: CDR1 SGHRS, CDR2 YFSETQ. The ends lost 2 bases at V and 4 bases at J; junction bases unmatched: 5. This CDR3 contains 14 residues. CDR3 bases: TGCGCCAGCAGCTTTACAGGGGTGAGCTATGGCTACACCTTC. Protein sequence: CASSFTGVSYGYTF.

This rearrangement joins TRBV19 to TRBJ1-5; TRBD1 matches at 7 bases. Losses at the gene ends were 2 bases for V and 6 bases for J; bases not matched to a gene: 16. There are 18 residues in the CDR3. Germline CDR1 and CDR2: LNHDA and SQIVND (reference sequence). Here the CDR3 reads CASSIKGQTGGVGQPQHF. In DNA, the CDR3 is TGTGCCAGTAGTATAAAGGGACAGACGGGTGGTGTAGGTCAGCCCCAGCATTTT.